The TCR beta chain described here comes from a study of OX40 agonist ivuxolimab in advanced cancers. Regarding the study as a whole: Within 6 weeks, CD4+ and CD8+ blood T cells expanded clonally at 0.1 to 3.0 mg/kg.

Blood sampling was done at baseline, cycle 4 day 1, and cycle 7 day 1. From germline, CDR1 is SGDLS and CDR2 YYNGEE. The CDR3 contains 14 residues. V was pared by 4 bases and J by 7 bases, with 14 bases between. The repertoire was sequenced with immunoSEQ multiplex PCR; TCRdb's copy has only in-frame clones and lacks some. The sample yields around 60,000 clones, over 75% seen once. As for this clone: Its antigen is not known.

The sequenced sample was CD4+ or CD8+ T cells sorted from blood, obtained in a trial of the OX40 agonist ivuxolimab. The sequence derives from an adult with an advanced solid tumor such as melanoma, head and neck, liver or kidney cancer. This rearrangement joins TRBV9 to TRBJ2-2, with TRBD1 as a possible D gene (6 bases). The CDR3 nucleotides read TGTGCCAGCAGCCCCATGGGGGCGAACGGGGAGCTGTTTTTT. Encoded protein: CASSPMGANGELFF.